What follows are 7 T cell receptor beta chains derived from one specimen sequenced in a study of identical twins. Using its own MiXCR run on the 5' RACE reads, TCRdb lists one record per CDR3 protein. The sample holds 450,000 or so distinct CDR3 sequences, roughly 26% seen once. This sample also appeared in a second study, on T cells expressing NK-cell markers.

Material: CD4+ T cells sorted from blood. Source of these receptors: a woman aged 18-29 years in good health.

This rearrangement joins TRBV5-6 to TRBJ2-3; a possible D gene is TRBD2 (5 bases). Trimming took off 3 bases at V and 6 bases at J, with 14 bases between the two ends. Germline CDR1 and CDR2: SGHDT and YYEEEE. The CDR3 has 14 residues. CDR3 coding DNA: TGTGCCAGCAGCTCCGGCCCGAGGGAGGATACGCAGTATTTT. It yields the protein CASSSGPREDTQYF. Full variable domain (rest looked up from reference TRBV5-6 and TRBJ2-3): DAGVTQSPTHLIKTRGQQVTLRCSPKSGHDTVSWYQQALGQGPQFIFQYYEEEERQRGNFPDRFSGHQFPNYSSELNVNALLLGDSALYLCASSSGPREDTQYFGPGTRLTVL.

This clonotype was picked up a small number of times. The chain is built from TRBV19 and TRBJ2-5; D gene ambiguous. This CDR3 has 15 amino acids. The germline CDR1 and CDR2 sequences are LNHDA and SQIVND (reference sequence). V dropped 3 bases and J dropped 2 bases, with 13 bases sitting between them. CDR3 in amino acids: CASSMSWDWQETQYF. As DNA, the CDR3 is TGTGCCAGTAGTATGAGTTGGGATTGGCAAGAGACCCAGTACTTC. The full variable domain, its missing parts supplied by reference TRBV19 and TRBJ2-5, is DGGITQSPKYLFRKEGQNVTLSCEQNLNHDAMYWYRQDPGQGLRLIYYSQIVNDFQKGDIAEGYSVSREKKESFPLTVTSAQKNPTAFYLCASSMSWDWQETQYFGPGTRLLVL.

This clonotype has a count of ten or more. This rearrangement joins TRBV7-9 to TRBJ1-1, with D perhaps TRBD1 (5 bases). Germline loops: CDR1 SEHNR, CDR2 FQNEAQ (reference sequence). V lost 0 bases and J 1 base, leaving 6 bases between the germline ends. The CDR3 length is 14 residues. CDR3 bases: TGTGCCAGCAGCTTAGCAGGGGCGAACACTGAAGCTTTCTTT. Translating it yields CASSLAGANTEAFF.

The chain joins TRBV10-3 to TRBJ2-1, with 7 nucleotides matching TRBD2. Germline loops: CDR1 ENHRY, CDR2 SYGVKD. The CDR3 runs to 15 residues. V shed 6 bases and J 8 bases; nucleotides not matched to a gene: 13. CDR3 sequence reads: CAISRTSTTVDEQFF. In DNA form, the CDR3 reads TGTGCCATCAGCCGGACTAGTACTACGGTTGATGAGCAGTTCTTC.

This clonotype has a count of ten or more. The V gene is TRBV3-1, the J gene TRBJ2-1, with D perhaps given as TRBD1 or TRBD2 (5 bases each). CDR3 length: 13 amino acids. Trimming took 3 bases from V and 9 from J, leaving 12 bases between them. CDR1 is LGHDT and CDR2 is YNNKEL in the germline V gene (reference sequence). The CDR3 here is CASSHGTSGEQFF. The DNA for the CDR3 is TGTGCCAGCAGCCATGGGACCAGCGGTGAGCAGTTCTTC.

This clonotype was counted many times. The chain has TRBV4-3 and TRBJ1-1, with 8 bases aligning to TRBD1. V lost 1 base to trimming and J lost 6 bases; unmatched junction nucleotides: 4. The CDR3 runs to 14 residues. Germline-derived CDR1 and CDR2 are LGHNA and YSLEER. This chain's CDR3 is CASSQGDRGAEAFF. The CDR3 DNA sequence: TGCGCCAGCAGCCAAGGCGACAGGGGCGCTGAAGCTTTCTTT.

The chain joins TRBV11-2 to TRBJ2-7, with D hard to call. This CDR3 has 11 residues. The V end was cut by 4 bases, the J end by 7 bases, with 8 bases between. Germline loops: CDR1 SGHAT, CDR2 FQNNGV. For the CDR3, the DNA is TGTGCCAGCAGCTATTCGGCTGAGCAGTACTTC. It encodes CASSYSAEQYF.